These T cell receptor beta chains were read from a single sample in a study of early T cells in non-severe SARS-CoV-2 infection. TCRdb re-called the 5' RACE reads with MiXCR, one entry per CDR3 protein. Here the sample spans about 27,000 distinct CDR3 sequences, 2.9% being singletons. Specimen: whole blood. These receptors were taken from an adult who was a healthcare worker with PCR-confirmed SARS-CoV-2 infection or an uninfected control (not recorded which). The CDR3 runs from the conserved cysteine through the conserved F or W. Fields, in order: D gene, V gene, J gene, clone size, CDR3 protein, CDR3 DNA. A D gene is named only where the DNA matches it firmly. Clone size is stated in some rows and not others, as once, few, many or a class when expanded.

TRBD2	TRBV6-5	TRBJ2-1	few	CASSSLAGGLDEQFF	TGTGCCAGCAGTTCACTAGCGGGGGGGCTGGATGAGCAGTTCTTC
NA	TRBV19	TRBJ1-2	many	CASSIGGDYGYTF	TGTGCCAGTAGTATAGGGGGAGACTATGGCTACACCTTC
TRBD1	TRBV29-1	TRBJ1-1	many	CSVRQGESTEAFF	TGCAGCGTTAGACAGGGAGAGAGCACTGAAGCTTTCTTT
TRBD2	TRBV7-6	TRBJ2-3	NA	CASSWGTSGGITDTQYF	TGTGCCAGCAGCTGGGGTACTAGCGGGGGGATCACAGATACGCAGTATTTT
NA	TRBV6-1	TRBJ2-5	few	CASSEARTRGETQYF	TGTGCCAGCAGTGAAGCGCGGACCCGCGGAGAGACCCAGTACTTC
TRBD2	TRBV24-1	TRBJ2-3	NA	CATSEGLAGGADTQYF	TGTGCCACCAGTGAAGGCCTAGCGGGGGGGGCAGATACGCAGTATTTT
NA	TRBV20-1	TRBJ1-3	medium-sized	CSARVQGASGNTIYF	TGCAGTGCTAGGGTCCAGGGAGCCTCTGGAAACACCATATATTTT
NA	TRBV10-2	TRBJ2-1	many	CASSELGSYNEQFF	TGCGCCAGCAGTGAACTGGGCTCCTACAATGAGCAGTTCTTC
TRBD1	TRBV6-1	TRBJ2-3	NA	CATLGWDRGGDTQYF	TGTGCCACCCTGGGGTGGGACAGGGGAGGGGATACGCAGTATTTT
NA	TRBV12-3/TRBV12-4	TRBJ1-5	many	CASSLGQIYSNQPQHF	TGTGCCAGCAGTTTGGGTCAGATCTATAGCAATCAGCCCCAGCATTTT
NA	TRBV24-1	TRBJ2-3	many	CATSAPITDTQYF	TGTGCCACCAGTGCCCCCATCACAGATACGCAGTATTTT
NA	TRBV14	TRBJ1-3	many	CASSLPGDPSGNTIYF	TGTGCCAGCAGCCTACCTGGCGACCCATCTGGAAACACCATATATTTT
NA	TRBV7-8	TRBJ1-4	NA	CASSLGQGREKLFF	TGTGCCAGCAGCTTAGGCCAGGGGAGGGAAAAACTGTTTTTT
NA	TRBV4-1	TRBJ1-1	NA	CASSPILGGPQMNTEAFF	TGCGCCAGCAGCCCAATCCTCGGGGGACCACAGATGAACACTGAAGCTTTCTTT
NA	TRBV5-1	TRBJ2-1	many	CASSLGIEATNEQFF	TGCGCCAGCAGTTTGGGCATCGAAGCTACCAATGAGCAGTTCTTC
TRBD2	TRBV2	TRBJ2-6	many	CASSGRPSGGSGANVLTF	TGTGCCAGCAGTGGACGCCCTAGCGGGGGCTCTGGGGCCAACGTCCTGACTTTC
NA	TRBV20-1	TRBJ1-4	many	CSMRGATNEKLFF	TGCAGTATGAGGGGTGCAACTAATGAAAAACTGTTTTTT
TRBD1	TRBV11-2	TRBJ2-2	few	CASRQGKGTGELFF	TGTGCCAGCAGACAGGGGAAGGGCACCGGGGAGCTGTTTTTT
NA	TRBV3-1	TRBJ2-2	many	CASSQVVGAFTGELFF	TGTGCCAGCAGCCAAGTGGTGGGGGCGTTCACCGGGGAGCTGTTTTTT
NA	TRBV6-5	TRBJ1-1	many	CASSYQVNTEAFF	TGTGCCAGCAGTTACCAGGTAAACACTGAAGCTTTCTTT
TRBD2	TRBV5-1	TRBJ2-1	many	CASSPGLGGGINEQFF	TGCGCCAGCAGCCCCGGTTTGGGCGGGGGTATCAATGAGCAGTTCTTC
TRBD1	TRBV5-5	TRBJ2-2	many	CASSLEDRDYTGELFF	TGTGCCAGCAGCTTGGAGGACAGGGACTACACCGGGGAGCTGTTTTTT
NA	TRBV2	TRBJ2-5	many	CASSLKETQYF	TGTGCCAGCAGTTTGAAAGAGACCCAGTACTTC
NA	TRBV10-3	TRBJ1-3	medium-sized	CAISGSSAGGTGNTIYF	TGTGCCATCAGTGGGTCGTCGGCGGGTGGCACTGGAAACACCATATATTTT
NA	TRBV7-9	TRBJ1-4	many	CASEQDEEKLFF	TGTGCCAGCGAACAAGATGAGGAAAAACTGTTTTTT
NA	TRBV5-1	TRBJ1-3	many	CASSLSSSGNTIYF	TGCGCCAGCAGCTTGTCCTCCTCTGGAAACACCATATATTTT
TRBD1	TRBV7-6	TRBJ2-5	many	CASSPTGLGETQYF	TGTGCCAGCAGCCCGACAGGGCTTGGAGAGACCCAGTACTTC
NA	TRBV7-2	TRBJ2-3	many	CASSVYRESTDTQYF	TGTGCCAGCAGCGTTTACAGGGAAAGCACAGATACGCAGTATTTT
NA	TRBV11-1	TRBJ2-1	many	CASSLEGGYNEQFF	TGTGCCAGCAGCTTAGAAGGGGGCTACAATGAGCAGTTCTTC
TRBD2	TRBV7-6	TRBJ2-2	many	CASSSTSGGITGELFF	TGTGCCAGCAGCTCCACTAGCGGGGGTATCACCGGGGAGCTGTTTTTT
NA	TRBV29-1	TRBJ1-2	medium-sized	CSVDSYGYTF	TGCAGCGTTGATTCGTATGGCTACACCTTC
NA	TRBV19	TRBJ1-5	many	CASSIAFAQPQHF	TGTGCCAGTAGTATCGCTTTCGCTCAGCCCCAGCATTTT
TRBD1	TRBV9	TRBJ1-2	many	CASSSGTGEGYTF	TGTGCCAGCAGCTCCGGGACAGGGGAGGGCTACACCTTC
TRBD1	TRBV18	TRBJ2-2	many	CASSQTGGGTGELFF	TGTGCCAGCTCCCAGACAGGGGGCGGCACCGGGGAGCTGTTTTTT
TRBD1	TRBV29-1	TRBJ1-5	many	CSVGTGGEGNQPQHF	TGCAGCGTTGGGACAGGGGGCGAGGGCAATCAGCCCCAGCATTTT
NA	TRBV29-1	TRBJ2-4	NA	CSVGGATNIQYF	TGCAGCGTTGGGGGGGCAACGAACATTCAGTACTTC
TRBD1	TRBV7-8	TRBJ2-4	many	CASSTDRVAKNIQYF	TGTGCCAGCAGCACCGACAGGGTAGCCAAAAACATTCAGTACTTC
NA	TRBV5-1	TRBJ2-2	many	CASSLAASPGELFF	TGCGCCAGCAGCTTGGCCGCCAGTCCCGGGGAGCTGTTTTTT
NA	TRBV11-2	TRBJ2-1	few	CASSFAQSSYNEQFF	TGTGCCAGCAGCTTCGCCCAGAGCTCCTACAATGAGCAGTTCTTC
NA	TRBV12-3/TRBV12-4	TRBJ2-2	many	CASSSPLERPNTGELFF	TGTGCCAGCAGTAGTCCCTTGGAGAGGCCGAACACCGGGGAGCTGTTTTTT
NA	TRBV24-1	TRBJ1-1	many	CATSDHRGLNTEAFF	TGTGCCACCAGTGACCACAGAGGCCTGAACACTGAAGCTTTCTTT
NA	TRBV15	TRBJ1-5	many	CATSRDRDQPQHF	TGTGCCACCAGCAGAGATCGAGATCAGCCCCAGCATTTT
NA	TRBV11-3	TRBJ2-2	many	CASSLAATGELFF	TGTGCCAGCAGCTTAGCGGCCACCGGGGAGCTGTTTTTT
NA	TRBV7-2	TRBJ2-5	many	CASSLGRMTEETQYF	TGTGCCAGCAGCTTAGGAAGGATGACTGAGGAGACCCAGTACTTC
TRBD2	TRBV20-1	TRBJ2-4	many	CSASDIQLADIQYF	TGCAGTGCTAGTGATATTCAACTAGCGGACATTCAGTACTTC
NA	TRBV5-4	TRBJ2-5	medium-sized	CASSFGRDQETQYF	TGTGCCAGCAGCTTTGGCAGGGACCAAGAGACCCAGTACTTC
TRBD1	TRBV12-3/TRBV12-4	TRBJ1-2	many	CASSLFGTGSNYGYTF	TGTGCCAGCAGTTTATTCGGGACAGGATCTAACTATGGCTACACCTTC
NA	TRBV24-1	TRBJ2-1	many	CATSDFGDGGAYNEQFF	TGTGCCACCAGTGATTTTGGGGACGGTGGGGCCTACAATGAGCAGTTCTTC
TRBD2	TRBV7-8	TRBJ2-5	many	CASSRTSGGQKETQYF	TGTGCCAGCAGCCGCACTAGCGGAGGGCAAAAAGAGACCCAGTACTTC
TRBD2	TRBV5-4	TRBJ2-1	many	CASSLDLLAASSYNEQFF	TGTGCCAGCAGCTTGGACCTACTAGCGGCTAGCTCCTACAATGAGCAGTTCTTC
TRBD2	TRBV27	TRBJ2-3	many	CASSLSAGGDYGTDTQYF	TGTGCCAGCAGTTTATCAGCGGGGGGCGACTATGGCACAGATACGCAGTATTTT
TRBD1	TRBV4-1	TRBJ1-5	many	CARDRDSFRGHSRQPQHF	TGCGCCAGGGACCGGGACAGCTTTAGAGGGCATTCCCGTCAGCCCCAGCATTTT